One and the same sample provided the 20 T cell receptor beta chains below, sequenced in a study of identical twins. MiXCR, applied by TCRdb to the 5' RACE reads, yields one record per CDR3 protein. The profile shows some 460,000 distinct CDR3 sequences, 13% to 15% of them singletons. A further study also used this sample, focusing on yellow fever vaccine responses in identical twins.

Sequencing input: CD4+ T cells sorted from blood. The receptors shown here come from a woman aged 18-35 years in good health.

Of note for this clonotype: A much bigger clone sits one base away, suggesting this may be a read error. The chain couples TRBV4-1 to TRBJ2-5; D may be TRBD1 or TRBD2 (5 bases each). This CDR3 has 13 amino acids. Per the germline V gene, CDR1 is MGHRA and CDR2 is YSYEKL. CDR3 protein: CASSGSVGEIQYF. The CDR3 nucleotides are TGCGCCAGCAGCGGTTCGGTAGGGGAGATCCAGTACTTC.

This clonotype has only a few counts. The chain links TRBV20-1 to TRBJ2-2, with 9 bases aligning to TRBD2. This CDR3 has 15 amino acids. V lost 1 base to trimming and J lost 1 base; unmatched junction nucleotides: 1. In germline, CDR1 is DFQATT, CDR2 SNEGSKA (reference sequence). The CDR3 sequence: CSARVAGVNTGELFF. CDR3 nucleotide sequence: TGCAGTGCTAGAGTAGCGGGAGTGAACACCGGGGAGCTGTTTTTT.

The chain is built from TRBV19 and TRBJ2-1; TRBD2 matches at 8 bases. The ends lost 6 bases at V and 8 bases at J; junction bases unmatched: 9. CDR3 size: 14 residues. Germline CDR1 reads LNHDA; CDR2 reads SQIVND (reference sequence). The CDR3 bases are TGTGCCAGTAGCAAGCGGGGGTCATTGGATGAGCAGTTCTTC. This encodes CASSKRGSLDEQFF.

The chain recombines TRBV11-2 with TRBJ2-7; weak D call: TRBD1 (5 bases). The V end was cut by 1 base, the J end by 7 bases, with 17 bases between. The CDR3 extends over 15 amino acids. CDR1 is SGHAT, CDR2 FQNNGV, per germline. The CDR3 protein is CASSLVPGNPFEQYF. In nucleotides, the CDR3 is TGTGCCAGCAGCTTAGTTCCAGGGAACCCCTTTGAGCAGTACTTC.

This clonotype has just a few counts. The V and J genes are TRBV20-1 and TRBJ2-3, with 7 bases lining up with TRBD1. This CDR3 contains 12 residues. The germline V gene has CDR1 DFQATT and CDR2 SNEGSKA (reference sequence). After removal of 5 bases from V and 4 bases from J, the junction contained 3 bases not matched to a gene. The CDR3 loop reads CSAVGTADTQYF. In nucleotides, the CDR3 is TGCAGTGCTGTAGGGACAGCAGATACGCAGTATTTT.

The chain couples TRBV25-1 to TRBJ1-5; 8 bases map to TRBD1. CDR1 and CDR2 from the germline V gene are MGHDK and SYGVNS. J was trimmed by 3 bases and V by 6 bases; bases with no gene match: 16. This CDR3 has 18 amino acids. DNA of the CDR3: TGTGCCAGCAGGGGAAGAATCAGGGGGCCGAAGGTCAATCAGCCCCAGCATTTT. Translated: CASRGRIRGPKVNQPQHF.

This clonotype came up a few times. The V gene is TRBV5-1, the J gene TRBJ2-7; possible D gene TRBD1, 6 bases. The V end was cut by 4 bases, the J end by 5 bases, with 13 bases between. CDR1 SGHRS and CDR2 YFSETQ come from the germline V gene. There are 13 residues in the CDR3. In DNA form, the CDR3 reads TGCGCCAGCAGCATTCCCGCAGGGGACGAGCAGTACTTC. Amino acids: CASSIPAGDEQYF.

This clonotype turned up a few times. V gene TRBV5-1 combines with J gene TRBJ2-5; perhaps D is TRBD1 or TRBD2 (5 bases each). V dropped 3 bases and J dropped 5 bases, with 17 bases sitting between them. CDR3 size: 15 residues. CDR1 is SGHRS and CDR2 is YFSETQ in the germline V gene. The CDR3 coding sequence is TGCGCCAGCAGCTCCACTGGGTGGGGCGGGGAGACCCAGTACTTC. It codes for CASSSTGWGGETQYF.

The chain uses TRBV2 and TRBJ2-2; 9 nucleotides align to TRBD1. The CDR3 has 15 residues. V lost 6 bases and J lost 1; bases outside the gene matches: 3. CDR1 is SNHLY, CDR2 FYNNEI, per germline. The CDR3 region is CASSGQGLNTGELFF. CDR3 nucleotide sequence: TGTGCCAGCAGCGGACAGGGGTTGAACACCGGGGAGCTGTTTTTT. Variable domain in full (rest from reference TRBV2 and TRBJ2-2): EPEVTQTPSHQVTQMGQEVILRCVPISNHLYFYWYRQILGQKVEFLVSFYNNEISEKSEIFDDQFSVERPDGSNFTLKIRSTKLEDSAMYFCASSGQGLNTGELFFGEGSRLTVL.

The chain carries TRBV2 and TRBJ2-5, with D perhaps assigned TRBD1 or TRBD2 (5 bases each). Trimming shortened V by 4 bases and J by 3 bases, and 9 bases separated the two germline ends. CDR3 size: 13 residues. The germline gives CDR1 SNHLY, CDR2 FYNNEI. The CDR3 DNA follows: TGTGCCAGCAGTGGGGGGACGAAAGAGACCCAGTACTTC. Its protein product is CASSGGTKETQYF.

CDR3 DNA sequence: TGTGCCAGCAGCGTAGATCCCCTTGAGCTGTTTTTT. Encoded protein: CASSVDPLELFF. V usage is TRBV9 and J usage is TRBJ2-2, with D hard to call. CDR1 is SGDLS and CDR2 is YYNGEE in the germline V gene. The V and J ends lost 0 bases and 11 bases respectively, with 8 bases between them. The CDR3 extends over 12 amino acids.

A few counts support this clonotype. This sequence joins TRBV5-1 and TRBJ2-3; 7 positions agree with TRBD1. The germline V gene has CDR1 SGHRS and CDR2 YFSETQ. V shed 8 bases, J shed 1 base, and the junction held 10 bases outside the gene matches. The length of the CDR3 is 15 residues. The CDR3 protein is CARTGTAYRTDTQYF. The CDR3 DNA reads as TGCGCCAGAACCGGGACAGCGTACCGCACAGATACGCAGTATTTT.

The gene calls are TRBV9 and TRBJ1-3, with 7 nucleotides matching TRBD1. The V gene's germline CDR1 is SGDLS and CDR2 YYNGEE. The CDR3 consists of 14 residues. V was clipped by 4 bases and J by 6 bases; unmatched bases: 7. CDR3 sequence (DNA): TGTGCCAGCAGCACCGTGGGACAGACAAACACCATATATTTT. It encodes CASSTVGQTNTIYF.

This clonotype was detected a few times. V and J are TRBV4-3 and TRBJ1-1; unclear D gene. Looked up from germline, CDR1 is LGHNA and CDR2 is YSLEER. This CDR3 has 14 residues. V gave up 0 bases and J gave up 5 bases, with 10 bases separating them. CDR3 nucleotide sequence: TGCGCCAGCAGCCAAGATAAGGGATTTACTGAAGCTTTCTTT. It encodes CASSQDKGFTEAFF.

Worth noting for this clonotype: A much larger clone sits a single nucleotide away, making a read error possible. This chain uses TRBV5-1 with TRBJ2-7, with D tentatively TRBD2 (5 bases). Looked up from germline, CDR1 is SGHRS and CDR2 is YFSETQ. The CDR3 covers 13 residues. The V end lost 0 bases, the J end lost 3 bases, and 7 bases lay between the germline ends. DNA for the CDR3: TGCGCCAGCAGCTTGGAGAGGGTCTACGAGCAGTACTTC. It is translated as CASSLERVYEQYF.

This clonotype was detected only a few times. The genes are TRBV19 and TRBJ2-7; 8 positions match TRBD1. The V segment lost 7 bases and the J segment 4 bases; nucleotides outside the gene matches: 9. Germline V gene sequence: CDR1 LNHDA, CDR2 SQIVND (reference sequence). This CDR3 spans 14 amino acids. The CDR3 spells CASKDRDLSYEQYF. CDR3 nucleotide sequence: TGTGCCAGTAAGGACAGGGACCTCAGTTACGAGCAGTACTTC.

This rearrangement joins TRBV7-9 to TRBJ2-7, with 8 bases that match TRBD1. The V gene's germline CDR1 is SEHNR and CDR2 FQNEAQ (reference sequence). V dropped 3 bases and J dropped 3; count of bases not matched to a gene: 13. The CDR3 is 17 amino acids. CDR3 in amino acids: CASSFGQGKGSSYEQYF. The CDR3 nucleotides read TGTGCCAGCAGCTTCGGACAGGGAAAGGGCTCGAGCTACGAGCAGTACTTC.

This clonotype was picked up a small number of times. V gene TRBV20-1 combines with J gene TRBJ2-2, with TRBD1 matching 9 bases. This CDR3 comprises 15 residues. The germline gives CDR1 DFQATT, CDR2 SNEGSKA (reference sequence). J gave up 8 bases and V 2 bases, and 9 bases lay outside the gene matches. This CDR3 is CSARKGTGLSGELFF. In DNA, the CDR3 is TGCAGTGCTAGAAAGGGGACAGGGCTTAGTGGGGAGCTGTTTTTT.

The chain couples TRBV6-1 to TRBJ1-2, with 8 bases fitting TRBD1. Per the germline V gene, CDR1 is MNHNS and CDR2 is SASEGT. This CDR3 has 14 amino acids. After removal of 10 bases from V and 4 bases from J, the junction contained 11 bases not matched to a gene. The CDR3 region is CATGDTGGSYGYTF. The DNA for the CDR3 is TGTGCCACCGGGGATACAGGGGGAAGCTATGGCTACACCTTC.

The chain joins TRBV9 to TRBJ2-7; TRBD1 is a possible D gene (6 bases). This CDR3 region has 15 residues. Trimming stripped 0 bases from V and 2 bases from J, with 12 bases between. Germline V gene data show CDR1 as SGDLS and CDR2 as YYNGEE. Here the CDR3 DNA reads TGTGCCAGCAGCGTAGAGACAGGTTCTACCTACGAGCAGTACTTC. This encodes CASSVETGSTYEQYF.